One sample yielded the 23 T cell receptor beta chains listed below, sequenced in a study of blood T cells in healthy people across ages (dated by TCRdb to the mid-2010s). The library was obtained by 5' RACE. The instrument given in TCRdb is Illumina HiSeq 2500. A second roughly 7 to 11 cycle PCR used a sample-barcoded 5' primer and a J-beta primer mix. TCRdb handled the public reads itself, with Q25 trimming in fastp and clone calling in MiXCR, and kept productive beta chains. Identical CDR3 proteins give one entry, which carries the most common genes and DNA. The sample profile shows about 1 million distinct CDR3 sequences; 45% of them were found once. The ten biggest clones cover approximately 20% of the sample. The sample consisted of blood. Every receptor here comes from a woman in her sixties in good health.

This clonotype was detected many times. The chain carries TRBV20-1 and TRBJ2-7, with unresolved D. V was pared by 0 bases and J by 4 bases, with 13 bases between. The CDR3 contains 14 residues. The germline gives CDR1 DFQATT, CDR2 SNEGSKA (reference sequence). Written as DNA, the CDR3 is TGCAGTGCTAGAGATCCGCTGCGTGCATACGAGCAGTACTTC. This encodes CSARDPLRAYEQYF.

This clonotype was seen only once. The chain links TRBV20-1 to TRBJ2-1, with 9 bases lining up with TRBD2. This CDR3 spans 14 amino acids. V trimming: 3 bases; J trimming: 6 bases; junction bases outside the gene matches: 6. From germline, CDR1 is DFQATT and CDR2 SNEGSKA (reference sequence). CDR3 coding DNA: TGCAGTGCTAGTGCCACTAGCGGGCTCAATGAGCAGTTCTTC. This gives the protein CSASATSGLNEQFF.

For this clonotype: The junction departs from the called germline gene at one end, perhaps through a read error. The J gene is TRBJ2-7, the V gene TRBV2, with a tentative D call TRBD2 (6 bases). Germline CDR1 and CDR2: SNHLY and FYNNEI. The CDR3 runs 12 residues. The CDR3 sequence: CVSMTGAYEQYF. The CDR3 DNA follows: TGTGTCAGCATGACGGGGGCCTACGAGCAGTACTTC.

This clonotype occurred many times. The V gene is TRBV27, the J gene TRBJ2-7; the D is unclear. Between the trimmed V and J ends, which lost 3 bases and 0 bases, there was a span of 6 bases. Germline values: CDR1 MNHEY, CDR2 SMNVEV (reference sequence). The CDR3 covers 13 residues. CDR3: CASSFDGSYEQYF. The CDR3 region has the DNA TGTGCCAGCAGTTTCGACGGCTCCTACGAGCAGTACTTC.

This clonotype has a count of ten or more. The chain combines TRBV6-2 or TRBV6-3 with TRBJ1-2, with D possibly being TRBD1 (5 bases). The CDR3 has 15 amino acids. Trimming took 0 bases from V and 0 from J, leaving 8 bases between them. Germline V gene data show CDR1 as MNHEY and CDR2 as SVGEGT. The CDR3 here is CASSYSGHSNYGYTF. CDR3 DNA: TGTGCCAGCAGTTACTCAGGACACTCTAACTATGGCTACACCTTC.

The chain couples TRBV15 to TRBJ2-3; TRBD1 is a possible D gene (6 bases). There are 16 residues in the CDR3. Germline-derived CDR1 and CDR2 are LNHNV and YYDKDF (reference sequence). V was trimmed by 5 bases and J by 4 bases, leaving 19 bases between them. Here the CDR3 reads CATSGQLGRGPDTQYF. The DNA for the CDR3 is TGTGCCACCAGCGGACAACTGGGCAGGGGACCAGATACGCAGTATTTT.

This clonotype was observed many times. The chain links TRBV7-3 to TRBJ1-2; 11 nucleotides align to TRBD1. The V and J ends lost 2 bases and 7 bases, in that order; junction bases with no gene match: 12. Per the germline V gene, CDR1 is SGHTA and CDR2 is FQGTGA. The CDR3 totals 17 residues. The CDR3 is CASSLSHGGQGAPGYTF. In DNA form, the CDR3 reads TGTGCCAGCAGCTTATCCCACGGCGGACAGGGGGCGCCTGGCTACACCTTC.

The J gene is TRBJ1-2, the V gene TRBV28; D is possibly TRBD1 (5 bases). This CDR3 has 15 residues. Trimming shortened V by 5 bases and J by 3 bases, and 16 bases separated the two germline ends. Germline V lookup: CDR1 MDHEN, CDR2 SYDVKM. CDR3 DNA sequence: TGTGCCAGCAGTGTCTTGGGGGGTGGGGACTATGGCTACACCTTC. The encoded protein is CASSVLGGGDYGYTF.

Comments on this clonotype: The junction differs from germline at one of its ends, possibly a read error. The chain combines TRBV2 with TRBJ1-2, with 10 bases lining up with TRBD1. CDR3 length: 19 residues. CDR1 SNHLY and CDR2 FYNNEI come from the germline V gene. The chain's CDR3 is CASSTTDPGTGAINSGYTF. The CDR3 DNA sequence: TGTGCCAGCAGTACCACAGATCCCGGGACAGGGGCAATAAACTCTGGCTACACCTTC.

The gene calls are TRBV3-1 and TRBJ2-3; D is undetermined. Germline V lookup: CDR1 LGHDT, CDR2 YNNKEL (reference sequence). The germline V and J ends were trimmed by 0 bases and 0 bases, with 13 bases remaining between them. CDR3 length: 17 residues. CDR3 bases: TGTGCCAGCAGCCAAGATGGGGTTCGGAGCAGCACAGATACGCAGTATTTT. Residues: CASSQDGVRSSTDTQYF.

V is TRBV4-3 and J is TRBJ2-1; D uncertain. Germline values: CDR1 LGHNA, CDR2 YSLEER. The CDR3 length is 16 residues. V was trimmed by 0 bases and J by 0 bases, leaving 9 bases between them. The CDR3 DNA follows: TGCGCCAGCAGCCAAGATGTAGGGTCCTCCTACAATGAGCAGTTCTTC. Protein: CASSQDVGSSYNEQFF.

This chain joins TRBV6-5 and TRBJ2-7; the D gene is possibly TRBD1 (5 bases). This CDR3 region has 15 residues. From germline, CDR1 is MNHEY and CDR2 SVGAGI. The V gene lost 0 bases and the J gene lost 6 bases, with 15 bases spanning the gap. CDR3: CASSYSSQGVGEQYF. Here the CDR3 DNA reads TGTGCCAGCAGTTACTCGAGTCAGGGTGTGGGCGAGCAGTACTTC.

The chain uses TRBV20-1 and TRBJ1-1; D unclear. Germline-derived CDR1 and CDR2 are DFQATT and SNEGSKA (reference sequence). Trimming took off 0 bases at V and 4 bases at J, with 18 bases between the two ends. The CDR3 has 16 residues. The CDR3 DNA sequence: TGCAGTGCTAGAGATCCCGGCGGGTTCTTTCCCACTGAAGCTTTCTTT. This sequence encodes CSARDPGGFFPTEAFF.

V is TRBV28 and J is TRBJ2-3; 9 bases are a match to TRBD2. This CDR3 region has 17 residues. CDR1 and CDR2 (germline): MDHEN, SYDVKM. The ends lost 4 bases at V and 2 bases at J; junction bases unmatched: 10. In DNA, the CDR3 is TGTGCCAGCAGTTCCGGTATAGCGGGAGCGGACACAGATACGCAGTATTTT. Translating it yields CASSSGIAGADTDTQYF.

The table lists this clonotype with a few counts. This rearrangement joins TRBV12-3 or TRBV12-4 to TRBJ2-3; perhaps TRBD1 as D (5 bases). Trimming left V 5 bases short and J 5 bases short, with 8 bases between. The CDR3 is 12 residues long. CDR3 region: CASSHRRDTQYF. As DNA, the CDR3 is TGTGCCAGCAGTCACAGGAGAGATACGCAGTATTTT.

CDR3 nucleotide sequence: TGCAGTGCTAGAGACCTATACCCCTACGAGCAGTACTTC. It yields the protein CSARDLYPYEQYF. The rearrangement joins TRBV20-1 to TRBJ2-7; D is uncertain. The germline V gene encodes CDR1 DFQATT and CDR2 SNEGSKA (reference sequence). The CDR3 covers 13 residues. With 0 bases removed from V and 2 bases from J, the gap between germline ends came to 8 bases.

The chain combines TRBV6-5 with TRBJ2-5; D may be TRBD2 (6 bases). V shed 6 bases and J shed 5 bases, with 19 bases lying between them. CDR1 is MNHEY and CDR2 is SVGAGI in the germline V gene. This CDR3 contains 15 residues. The CDR3 region has the DNA TGTGCCAGCAGAGCACCTGGGGGGTCTGAGGAGACCCAGTACTTC. Encoded protein: CASRAPGGSEETQYF.

This clonotype appeared once. The V and J genes are TRBV2 and TRBJ2-1; 7 bases align to TRBD2. The V gene end was trimmed by 9 bases and the J gene end by 0 bases; junction bases not matched to a gene: 2. The CDR3 spans 13 residues. From germline, CDR1 is SNHLY and CDR2 FYNNEI. CDR3 coding DNA: TGTGCCAGTACTAGCGACTCCTACAATGAGCAGTTCTTC. This encodes CASTSDSYNEQFF.

This chain uses TRBV28 with TRBJ2-7, with D possibly called TRBD1 or TRBD2 (6 bases each). The germline gives CDR1 MDHEN, CDR2 SYDVKM. The CDR3 sequence is 15 residues long. V was trimmed by 5 bases and J by 6 bases, leaving 20 bases between them. The CDR3 here is CASSPRGPEAVEQYF. In DNA, the CDR3 is TGTGCCAGCAGTCCCCGGGGGCCAGAGGCAGTCGAGCAGTACTTC.

This clonotype has just a few counts. This may arise from a read error, as a much more abundant clone is one base away. The gene calls are TRBV7-2 and TRBJ2-4; weak D call: TRBD2 (5 bases). The end of the DNA aligns better with TRBJ2-7, so the J call may be wrong. Germline loops: CDR1 SGHTA, CDR2 FQGNSA. This CDR3 spans 14 amino acids. CDR3 in amino acids: CASSVALASSEQYF. The CDR3, as DNA: TGTGCCAGCAGCGTAGCCCTAGCCTCTTCCGAGCAGTACTTC.

On this clonotype itself: The junction and the germline gene differ at one end; a read error may be behind it. The DNA for the CDR3 is TGCGGTGCTAGGCCTAGCGGGAGGACCACAGATACGCAGTATTTT. Its protein is CGARPSGRTTDTQYF. The chain employs TRBV20-1 and TRBJ2-3; 11 bases are shared with TRBD2. The CDR3 sequence is 15 residues long. Looked up from germline, CDR1 is DFQATT and CDR2 is SNEGSKA (reference sequence).

In regard to this clonotype: One base away lies a much larger clone, so this may be a sequencing read error. The J gene is TRBJ2-7, the V gene TRBV28; 12 bases fit TRBD2. Germline CDR1 is MDHEN and CDR2 is SYDVKM. The CDR3 runs 15 residues. The V segment lost 6 bases and the J segment 5 bases; nucleotides outside the gene matches: 8. The chain's CDR3 is CASRTSGRKSHEQYF. CDR3 sequence (DNA): TGTGCCAGCAGGACTAGCGGGAGAAAGTCCCACGAGCAGTACTTC.

The rearrangement joins TRBV12-3 or TRBV12-4 to TRBJ2-3; the D gene could be TRBD1 or TRBD2 (7 bases each). Trimming removed 7 bases from V and 8 bases from J, with 22 bases in between. The CDR3 length is 15 residues. The CDR3 coding sequence is TGTGCCAGCATCCCAGCAGGGGGAGGGGTAGGTACGCAGTATTTT. This encodes CASIPAGGGVGTQYF.